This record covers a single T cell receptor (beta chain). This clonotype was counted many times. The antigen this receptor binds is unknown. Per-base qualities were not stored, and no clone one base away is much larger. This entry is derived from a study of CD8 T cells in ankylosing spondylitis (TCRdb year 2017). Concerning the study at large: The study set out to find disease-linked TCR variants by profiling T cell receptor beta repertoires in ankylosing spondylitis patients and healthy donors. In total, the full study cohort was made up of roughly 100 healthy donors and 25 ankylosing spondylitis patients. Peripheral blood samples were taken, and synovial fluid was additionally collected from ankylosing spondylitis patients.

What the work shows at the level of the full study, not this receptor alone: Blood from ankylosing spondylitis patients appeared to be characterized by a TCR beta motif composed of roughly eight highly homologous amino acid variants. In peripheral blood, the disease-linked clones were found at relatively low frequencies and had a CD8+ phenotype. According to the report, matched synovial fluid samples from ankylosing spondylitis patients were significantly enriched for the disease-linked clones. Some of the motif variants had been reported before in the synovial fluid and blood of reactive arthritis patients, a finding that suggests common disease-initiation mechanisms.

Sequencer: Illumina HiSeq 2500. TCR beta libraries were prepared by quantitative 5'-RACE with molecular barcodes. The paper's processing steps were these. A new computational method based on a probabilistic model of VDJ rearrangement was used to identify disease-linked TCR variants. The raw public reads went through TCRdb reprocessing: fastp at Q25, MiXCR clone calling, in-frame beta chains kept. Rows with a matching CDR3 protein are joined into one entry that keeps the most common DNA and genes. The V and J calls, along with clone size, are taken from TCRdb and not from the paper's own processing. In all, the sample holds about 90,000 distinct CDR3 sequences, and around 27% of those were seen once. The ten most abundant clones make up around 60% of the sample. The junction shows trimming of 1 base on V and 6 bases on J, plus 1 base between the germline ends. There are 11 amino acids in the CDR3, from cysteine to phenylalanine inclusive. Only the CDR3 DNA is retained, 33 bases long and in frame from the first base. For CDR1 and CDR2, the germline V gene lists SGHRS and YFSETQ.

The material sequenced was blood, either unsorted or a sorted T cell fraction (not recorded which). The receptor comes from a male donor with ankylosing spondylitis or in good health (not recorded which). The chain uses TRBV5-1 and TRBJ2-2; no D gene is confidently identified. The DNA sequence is TGCGCCAGCAGCTTGCCCGGGGAGCTGTTTTTT. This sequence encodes CASSLPGELFF.